This is a list of T cell receptor beta chains from one sample in a study of shared clonotypes between healthy human individuals. Produced via immunoSEQ multiplex PCR; TCRdb's table is partial and in-frame only. The sample contains roughly 2 million clones, under 97% of which appear only once. Sequenced material: naive CD4+ T cells sorted from blood. The receptors derive from a young man in good health. Each CDR3 is given with its conserved first and last residue. The D gene is left open where the match is weak. Clone size appears in some rows only: once, few, many, or a class for an expanded clone.

abundance	j_gene	v_gene	d_gene	CDR3nt	CDR3aa
NA	TRBJ2-2	TRBV4-1	NA	TGCGCCAGCAGCCAAGCGTATCCCACGGTTTCCCCCGGGGAGCTGTTTTTT	CASSQAYPTVSPGELFF
once	TRBJ1-2	TRBV6-1	NA	TGTGCCAGCAGTGCATCTGAGGACTTCCTTTCGAATGGCTACACCTTC	CASSASEDFLSNGYTF
NA	TRBJ1-6	TRBV7-9	TRBD1	TGTGCCAGCAGCTCCGGGACAGGGAATAATTCACCCCTCCACTTT	CASSSGTGNNSPLHF
NA	TRBJ2-2	TRBV7-3	NA	TGTGCCAGCAGCTTAGTCGGGGGTTCGGCCGGGGAGCTGTTTTTT	CASSLVGGSAGELFF
NA	TRBJ1-2	TRBV27	NA	TGTGCCAGCAGGGGGGTACTCCGGTCTAACTATGGCTACACCTTC	CASRGVLRSNYGYTF
once	TRBJ1-1	TRBV10-3	NA	TGTGCCATCAGTGAGCAGGGCCGGAACACTGAAGCTTTCTTT	CAISEQGRNTEAFF
once	TRBJ2-7	TRBV27	NA	TGTGCCAGCAGTTTATCGGCAGGGGTCGAGCAGTACTTC	CASSLSAGVEQYF
NA	TRBJ2-4	TRBV19	NA	TGTGCCAGTAGTATTGGAGAATTAGCCAAAAACATTCAGTACTTC	CASSIGELAKNIQYF
NA	TRBJ2-7	TRBV4-3	TRBD1	TGCGCCAGCAGCCGGGGACAGGGGGCTTTCTACGAGCAGTACTTC	CASSRGQGAFYEQYF
NA	TRBJ2-7	TRBV5-6	NA	TGTGCCAGCAGCTTGCAGGCTTCTCATGTGGTCGAGCAGTACTTC	CASSLQASHVVEQYF
few	TRBJ1-2	TRBV28	NA	TGTGCCAGCAGTTTTTTAGGTGGCTACACCTTC	CASSFLGGYTF
NA	TRBJ2-7	TRBV2	NA	TGTGCCAGCAGTGAACAGGGACTGACGTTGGACGAGCAGTACTTC	CASSEQGLTLDEQYF
NA	TRBJ2-3	TRBV2	NA	TGTGCCAGCAGGGGGGTTACAGATACGCAGTATTTT	CASRGVTDTQYF
NA	TRBJ2-7	TRBV27	NA	TGTGCCAGCACCCCGGTGGGGGGAGGATCCTACGAGCAGTACTTC	CASTPVGGGSYEQYF
NA	TRBJ1-1	TRBV29-1	TRBD1	TGCAGCGCCGCTACCGGGACAGCGAACACTGAAGCTTTCTTT	CSAATGTANTEAFF
NA	TRBJ2-3	TRBV5-1	TRBD2	TGCGCCAGCGCAGGCGGGGGAAGCACAGATACGCAGTATTTT	CASAGGGSTDTQYF
NA	TRBJ2-4	TRBV13	NA	TGTGCCAGCAGCTTAGGGGGAAACATTCAGTACTTC	CASSLGGNIQYF
NA	TRBJ1-4	TRBV18	TRBD1	TGTGCCAGCTCACCATCGAGACAGGGGAATCGTAATGAAAAACTGTTTTTT	CASSPSRQGNRNEKLFF
NA	TRBJ2-5	TRBV28	NA	TGTGCCAGCAGCTTATCCCGCGAGACCCAGTACTTC	CASSLSRETQYF
NA	TRBJ2-1	TRBV10-1	TRBD2	TGCGCCAGCAGTGAGCAGACTAGCGGGTACGGTGAGCAGTTCTTC	CASSEQTSGYGEQFF
once	TRBJ1-3	TRBV6-5	NA	TGTGCCACCAGACTGGCGAGCTCTGGAAACACCATATATTTT	CATRLASSGNTIYF
NA	TRBJ1-4	TRBV5-1	NA	TGCGCCAGCAGCTCCCGGGGACCAGATGAAAAACTGTTTTTT	CASSSRGPDEKLFF
NA	TRBJ1-2	TRBV5-1	TRBD1	TGCGCCAGCAGCGCGGTCGCGGGACAGGGGGACTATGGCTACACCTTC	CASSAVAGQGDYGYTF
NA	TRBJ2-7	TRBV5-1	NA	TGCGCCAGCAGCTTGGTAAATCCGGGCCTGGACGAGCAGTACTTC	CASSLVNPGLDEQYF
NA	TRBJ1-4	TRBV10-3	NA	TGTGCCATCAGTGGGGGCCCGGCTAATGAAAAACTGTTTTTT	CAISGGPANEKLFF
NA	TRBJ1-4	TRBV6-6	NA	TGTGCCAGCAGCCCCCGACGGGAAAAACTGTTTTTT	CASSPRREKLFF
NA	TRBJ2-1	TRBV7-2	TRBD2	TGTGCCAGCAGCGTGGGACTAGCGGGACCCTCCTACAATGAGCAGTTCTTC	CASSVGLAGPSYNEQFF
NA	TRBJ1-4	TRBV2	NA	TGTGCCAGCAAGGGCGCTAATGAAAAACTGTTTTTT	CASKGANEKLFF
NA	TRBJ1-2	TRBV15	NA	TGTGCCACCAGCAGAGATCGGGGAAGGAATGGCTACACCTTC	CATSRDRGRNGYTF
NA	TRBJ2-7	TRBV18	TRBD2	TGTGCCAGCTCACCGGGACTATCTTATAGAGAGCAGTACTTC	CASSPGLSYREQYF
NA	TRBJ2-7	TRBV7-9	TRBD2	TGTGCCAGCCGCTCTGACGGGAGGCCTCAGTACTTC	CASRSDGRPQYF
NA	TRBJ1-1	TRBV5-1	NA	TGCGCCAGCAGCTCGGAGTCAGGGACGAACACTGAAGCTTTCTTT	CASSSESGTNTEAFF
NA	TRBJ1-2	TRBV15	TRBD1	TGTGCCACCAGCACCGGGGGACAGGGTTACTATGGCTACACCTTC	CATSTGGQGYYGYTF
NA	TRBJ2-2	TRBV18	NA	TGTGCCAGCTCACTCACCGTTTTTCCGGGGACGAACACCGGGGAGCTGTTTTTT	CASSLTVFPGTNTGELFF
NA	TRBJ2-1	TRBV30	NA	TGTGCCGGTGACAGGAGCAATGAGCAGTTCTTC	CAGDRSNEQFF
NA	TRBJ1-1	TRBV11-2	TRBD1	TGTGCCAGCAGCCCCGACAGGGGTGAAGCTTTCTTT	CASSPDRGEAFF
NA	TRBJ2-1	TRBV15	NA	TGTGCCACCAGTCGGGACTACAATGAGCAGTTCTTC	CATSRDYNEQFF
NA	TRBJ2-2	TRBV7-2	NA	TGTGCCAGCAATTTCGGAGGGCCCGGCGGGGAGCTGTTTTTT	CASNFGGPGGELFF
NA	TRBJ2-7	TRBV4-1	NA	TGCGCCAGCAGCCGGTCCCCAGGGGAGGACTACGAGCAGTACTTC	CASSRSPGEDYEQYF
once	TRBJ1-3	TRBV19	NA	TGTGCCAGTAGTCGGTCCGGGGAGAGCTCTGGAAACACCATATATTTT	CASSRSGESSGNTIYF
once	TRBJ2-7	TRBV5-1	NA	TGCGCCAGCAGCTTTCTGACAGGCCTTTACGAGCAGTACTTC	CASSFLTGLYEQYF
NA	TRBJ2-1	TRBV4-3	NA	TGCGCCAGCAGCCAAGAGGGGCGACAGCCCGGATATGAGCAGTTCTTC	CASSQEGRQPGYEQFF
NA	TRBJ2-3	TRBV6-5	TRBD1	TGTGCCAGCAGTTACTCCGGACAGGGAGATACGCAGTATTTT	CASSYSGQGDTQYF
NA	TRBJ1-1	TRBV10-3	TRBD1	TGTGCCATCTGTTCGGGACAGCAAAACACTGAAGCTTTCTTT	CAICSGQQNTEAFF
NA	TRBJ2-5	TRBV5-4	TRBD2	TGTGCCAGCAGCTCCTCTAGCGGGGGGGCAGAGACCCAGTACTTC	CASSSSSGGAETQYF
NA	TRBJ2-7	TRBV5-5	NA	TGTGCCAGCAGCCGAGACACCCTCTCCTACGAGCAGTACTTC	CASSRDTLSYEQYF
NA	TRBJ2-7	TRBV10-3	NA	TGTGCCATCAGCTCCGGGACTCTGAGCTCCTACGAGCAGTACTTC	CAISSGTLSSYEQYF
NA	TRBJ2-2	TRBV6-5	NA	TGTGCCAGCAGGTACATTCGGAACACCGGGGAGCTGTTTTTT	CASRYIRNTGELFF
once	TRBJ2-1	TRBV15	TRBD2	TGTGCCACCAGCAGAGTTCTAGCGGGAGTAAGCAATGAGCAGTTCTTC	CATSRVLAGVSNEQFF
NA	TRBJ2-3	TRBV10-3	NA	TGTGCCATCAGGGACTCAACAGATACGCAGTATTTT	CAIRDSTDTQYF
NA	TRBJ1-4	TRBV6-5	NA	TGTGCCAGCAGCTCGACAGGAAAACTGTTTTTT	CASSSTGKLFF
NA	TRBJ2-1	TRBV6-4	NA	TGTGCCAGCAGTGACCGCGGGGGCGAGCAGTTCTTC	CASSDRGGEQFF